This TCR beta chain appears in the sequencing data of a study of control samples from healthy donors and cancer patients (dated by TCRdb to the early 2020s). With regard to this clone: No antigen is known for it. Base qualities are not provided; no much larger clone lies one nucleotide away.

Libraries were constructed by the immunoSEQ multiplex PCR assay. TCRdb limited this immuneACCESS table to in-frame rearrangements with V and J called. A share of clones is missing; checked studies link under half to unresolved V genes, and the rest is unexplained. For this sample the table gives 150,000 or so clones, of which about 89% were detected only once. The ten largest clones represent less than 8.5% of the sample. The specimen sequenced was blood. The clonotype originates from a young man in good health.

The bases are TGTGCCAGCAGCCCAACCATCGGGGACGGCCAGCATTTT. This yields the protein CASSPTIGDGQHF. The chain was built from TRBV7-9 and TRBJ1-5, and TRBD1 may be the D gene, going by 5 matching bases. V loses 5 bases, J loses 12 bases, and the germline ends lie 17 bases apart. The CDR3 runs 13 amino acids, cysteine and phenylalanine included. Left in the record is the CDR3 DNA by itself, 39 bases read in frame from the first base. The germline V gene (reference sequence) sets CDR1 to SEHNR and CDR2 to FQNEAQ. The CDR3, completed at both ends by the reference TRBV7-9 and TRBJ1-5 genes, gives the full variable domain DTGVSQNPRHKITKRGQNVTFRCDPISEHNRLYWYRQTLGQGPEFLTYFQNEAQLEKSRLLSDRFSAERPKGSFSTLEIQRTEQGDSAMYLCASSPTIGDGQHFGDGTRLSIL.